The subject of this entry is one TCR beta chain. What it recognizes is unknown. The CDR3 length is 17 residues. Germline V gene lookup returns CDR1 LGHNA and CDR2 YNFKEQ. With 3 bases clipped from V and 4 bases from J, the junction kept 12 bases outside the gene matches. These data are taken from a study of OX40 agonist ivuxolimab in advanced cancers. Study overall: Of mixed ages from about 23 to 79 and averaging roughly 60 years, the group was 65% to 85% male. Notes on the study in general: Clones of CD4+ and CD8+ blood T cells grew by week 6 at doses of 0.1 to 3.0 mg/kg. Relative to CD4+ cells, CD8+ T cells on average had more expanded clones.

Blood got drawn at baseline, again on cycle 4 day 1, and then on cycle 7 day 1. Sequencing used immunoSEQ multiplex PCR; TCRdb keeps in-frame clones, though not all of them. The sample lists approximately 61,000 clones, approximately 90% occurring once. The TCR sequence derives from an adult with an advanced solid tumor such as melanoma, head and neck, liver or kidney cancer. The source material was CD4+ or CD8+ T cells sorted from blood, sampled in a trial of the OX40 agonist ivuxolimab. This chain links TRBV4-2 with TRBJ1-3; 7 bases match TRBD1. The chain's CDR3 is CASSHQTGTEAGNTIYF. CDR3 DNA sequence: TGTGCCAGCAGCCACCAAACCGGGACAGAAGCGGGAAACACCATATATTTT.